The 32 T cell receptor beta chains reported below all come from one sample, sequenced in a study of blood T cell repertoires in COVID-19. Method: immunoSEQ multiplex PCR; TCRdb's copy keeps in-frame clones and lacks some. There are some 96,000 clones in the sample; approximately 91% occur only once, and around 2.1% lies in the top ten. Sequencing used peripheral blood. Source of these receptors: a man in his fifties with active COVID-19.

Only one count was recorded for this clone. The CDR3 spells CATSGGRVTGELFF. CDR3 sequence (DNA): TGTGCCACCTCAGGGGGTCGCGTCACCGGGGAGCTGTTTTTT. V gene TRBV11-2 combines with J gene TRBJ2-2, with 7 bases lining up with TRBD1. V lost 10 bases to trimming and J lost 4 bases; unmatched junction nucleotides: 9. Germline lookup yields CDR1 SGHAT and CDR2 FQNNGV. The CDR3 runs 14 residues. Together with reference TRBV11-2 and TRBJ2-2, the CDR3 gives the full variable domain: EAGVAQSPRYKIIEKRQSVAFWCNPISGHATLYWYQQILGQGPKLLIQFQNNGVVDDSQLPKDRFSAERLKGVDSTLKIQPAKLEDSAVYLCATSGGRVTGELFFGEGSRLTVL.

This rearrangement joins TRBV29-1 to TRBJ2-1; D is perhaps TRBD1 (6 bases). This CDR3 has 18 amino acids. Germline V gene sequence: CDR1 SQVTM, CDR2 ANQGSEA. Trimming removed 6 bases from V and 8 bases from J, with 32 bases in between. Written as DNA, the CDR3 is TGCAGCGTGGTCAGGGGATTCCGGGACGCCTTCACCTTGCATGAGCAGTTCTTC. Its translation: CSVVRGFRDAFTLHEQFF.

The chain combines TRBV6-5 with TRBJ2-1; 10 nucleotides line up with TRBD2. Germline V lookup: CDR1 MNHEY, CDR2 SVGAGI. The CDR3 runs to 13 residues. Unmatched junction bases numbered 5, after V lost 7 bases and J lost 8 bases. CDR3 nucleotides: TGTGCCAGCACCCTAGCGGGAGTAGATGAGCAGTTCTTC. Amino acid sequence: CASTLAGVDEQFF.

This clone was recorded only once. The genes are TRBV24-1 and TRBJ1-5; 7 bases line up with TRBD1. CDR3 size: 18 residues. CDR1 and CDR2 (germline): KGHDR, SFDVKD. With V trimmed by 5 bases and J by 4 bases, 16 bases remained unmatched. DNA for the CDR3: TGTGCCACCAGTGTCGGGACAGCCTCCTCTCATGTTAATCAGCCCCAGCATTTT. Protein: CATSVGTASSHVNQPQHF.

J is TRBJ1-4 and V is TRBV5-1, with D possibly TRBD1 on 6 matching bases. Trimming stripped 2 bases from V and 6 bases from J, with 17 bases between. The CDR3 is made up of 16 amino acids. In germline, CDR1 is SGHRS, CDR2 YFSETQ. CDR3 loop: CASSFGSNRADEKLFF. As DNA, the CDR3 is TGCGCCAGCAGCTTTGGATCGAACAGGGCCGATGAAAAACTGTTTTTT.

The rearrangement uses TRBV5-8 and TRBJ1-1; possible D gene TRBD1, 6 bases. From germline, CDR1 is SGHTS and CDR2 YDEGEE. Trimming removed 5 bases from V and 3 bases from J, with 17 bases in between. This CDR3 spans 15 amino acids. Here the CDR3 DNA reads TGTGCCAGCAGGCAACTCACAGGGAGCCACACTGAAGCTTTCTTT. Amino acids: CASRQLTGSHTEAFF.

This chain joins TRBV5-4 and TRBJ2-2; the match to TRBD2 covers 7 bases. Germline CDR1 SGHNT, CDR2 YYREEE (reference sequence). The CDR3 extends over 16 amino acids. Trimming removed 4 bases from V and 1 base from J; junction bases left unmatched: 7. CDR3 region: CASSRAGRGNTGELFF. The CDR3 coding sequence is TGTGCCAGCAGCCGGGCGGGGAGGGGGAACACCGGGGAGCTGTTTTTT.

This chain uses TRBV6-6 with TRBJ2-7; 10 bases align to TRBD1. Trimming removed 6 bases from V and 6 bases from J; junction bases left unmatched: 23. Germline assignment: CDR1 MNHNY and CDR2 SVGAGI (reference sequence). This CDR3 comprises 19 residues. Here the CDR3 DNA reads TGTGCCAGCAGCTACCGGGACAGGGGAAGGACTAGTGTTTTTTCCGAGCAGTACGTC. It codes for CASSYRDRGRTSVFSEQYV.

Here the CDR3 DNA reads TGTGCCACCAGGGGAGGGGAAGTTAGCAATCAGCCCCAGCATTTT. It encodes CATRGGEVSNQPQHF. The rearrangement links TRBV15 to TRBJ1-5; a weak D match, TRBD1 (5 bases). The CDR3 length is 15 residues. The germline V gene encodes CDR1 LNHNV and CDR2 YYDKDF (reference sequence). The V end was cut by 6 bases, the J end by 0 bases, with 12 bases between.

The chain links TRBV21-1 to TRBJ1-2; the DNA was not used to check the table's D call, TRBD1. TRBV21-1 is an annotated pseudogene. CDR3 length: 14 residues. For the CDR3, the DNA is TGTGCCAGCAGCAATAGGGGGCGCGGCTATGGCTACACCTTC. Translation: CASSNRGRGYGYTF.

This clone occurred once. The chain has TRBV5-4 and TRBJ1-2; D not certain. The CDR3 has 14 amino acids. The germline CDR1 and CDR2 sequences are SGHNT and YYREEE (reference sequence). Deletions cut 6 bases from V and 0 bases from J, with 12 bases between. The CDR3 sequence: CASTTERANYGYTF. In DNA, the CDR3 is TGTGCCAGCACCACGGAGAGAGCTAACTATGGCTACACCTTC.

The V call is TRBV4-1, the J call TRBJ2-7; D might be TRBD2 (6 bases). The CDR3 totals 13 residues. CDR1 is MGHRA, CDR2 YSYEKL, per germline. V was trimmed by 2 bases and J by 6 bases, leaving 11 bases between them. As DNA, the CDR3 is TGCGCCAGCAGCCAACCTACTAGCCCCGAGCAGTACTTC. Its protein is CASSQPTSPEQYF.

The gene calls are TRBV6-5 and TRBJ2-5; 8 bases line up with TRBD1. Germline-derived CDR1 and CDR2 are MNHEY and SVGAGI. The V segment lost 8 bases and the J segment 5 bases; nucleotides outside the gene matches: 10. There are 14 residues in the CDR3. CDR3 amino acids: CASSTGGVGETQYF. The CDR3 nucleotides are TGTGCCAGCTCTACAGGGGGTGTTGGGGAGACCCAGTACTTC.

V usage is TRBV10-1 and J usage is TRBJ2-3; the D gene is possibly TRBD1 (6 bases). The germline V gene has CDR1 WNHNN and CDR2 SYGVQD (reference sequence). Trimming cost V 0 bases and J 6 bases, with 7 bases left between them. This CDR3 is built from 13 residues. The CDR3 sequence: CASSESGADTQYF. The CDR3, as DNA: TGCGCCAGCAGTGAGTCGGGGGCTGATACGCAGTATTTT.

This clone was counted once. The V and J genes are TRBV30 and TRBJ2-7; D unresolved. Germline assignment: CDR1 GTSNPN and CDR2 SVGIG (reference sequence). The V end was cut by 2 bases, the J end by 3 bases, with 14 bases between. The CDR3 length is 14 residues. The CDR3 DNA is TGTGCCTGGAGTCCCCAGGCAGGTCGCTACGAGCAGTACGTC. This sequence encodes CAWSPQAGRYEQYV.

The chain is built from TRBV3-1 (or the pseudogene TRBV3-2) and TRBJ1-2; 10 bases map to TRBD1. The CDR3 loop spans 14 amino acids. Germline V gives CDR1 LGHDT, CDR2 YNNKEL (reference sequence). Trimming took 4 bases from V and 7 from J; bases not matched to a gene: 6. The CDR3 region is CASSRGQGPGGYTF. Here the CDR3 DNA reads TGTGCCAGCAGCCGGGGACAGGGGCCCGGTGGCTACACCTTC.

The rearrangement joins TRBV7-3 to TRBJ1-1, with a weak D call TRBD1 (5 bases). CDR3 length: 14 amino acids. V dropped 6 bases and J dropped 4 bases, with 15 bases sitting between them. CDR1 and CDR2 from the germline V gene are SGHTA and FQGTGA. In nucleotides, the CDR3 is TGTGCCAGCAGTCTTTACGGGGGTGGCACTGAAGCTTTCTTT. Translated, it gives CASSLYGGGTEAFF.

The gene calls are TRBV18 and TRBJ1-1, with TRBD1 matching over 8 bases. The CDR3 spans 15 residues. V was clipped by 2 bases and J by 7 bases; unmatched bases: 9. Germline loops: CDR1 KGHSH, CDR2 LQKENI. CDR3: CASSPAGQGPVEAFF. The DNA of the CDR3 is TGTGCCAGCTCACCAGCCGGACAGGGTCCGGTTGAAGCTTTCTTT.

The CDR3 spells CASSPGQGVYEQYF. In nucleotides, the CDR3 is TGTGCCAGCAGTCCCGGACAGGGCGTCTACGAGCAGTACTTC. The chain links TRBV5-4 to TRBJ2-7; 8 bases align to TRBD1. This CDR3 has 14 residues. The V gene's germline CDR1 is SGHNT and CDR2 YYREEE (reference sequence). The junction had 7 bases not matched to a gene; V was cut back by 5 bases and J by 3 bases.

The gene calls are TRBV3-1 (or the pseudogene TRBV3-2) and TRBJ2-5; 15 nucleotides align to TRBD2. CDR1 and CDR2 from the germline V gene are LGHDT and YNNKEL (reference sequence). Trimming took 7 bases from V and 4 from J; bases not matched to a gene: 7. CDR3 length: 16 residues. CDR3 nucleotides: TGTGCCAGCACCGGGACTAGCGGGGGGCCGGGAGAGACCCAGTACTTC. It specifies CASTGTSGGPGETQYF.

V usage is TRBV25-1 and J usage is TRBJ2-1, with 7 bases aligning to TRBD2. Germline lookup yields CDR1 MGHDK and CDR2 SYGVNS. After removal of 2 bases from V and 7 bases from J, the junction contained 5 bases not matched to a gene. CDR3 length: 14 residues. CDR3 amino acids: CASSEAGVGNEQFF. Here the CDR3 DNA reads TGTGCCAGCAGTGAAGCGGGAGTAGGGAATGAGCAGTTCTTC.

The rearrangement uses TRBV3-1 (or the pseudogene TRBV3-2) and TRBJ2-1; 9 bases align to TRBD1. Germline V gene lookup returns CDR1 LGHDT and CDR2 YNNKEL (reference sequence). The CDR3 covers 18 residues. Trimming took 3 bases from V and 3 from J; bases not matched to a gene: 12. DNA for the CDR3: TGTGCCAGCAGCCAGCGGGACAGGGTAACAAGAAACTACAATGAGCAGTTCTTC. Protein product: CASSQRDRVTRNYNEQFF.

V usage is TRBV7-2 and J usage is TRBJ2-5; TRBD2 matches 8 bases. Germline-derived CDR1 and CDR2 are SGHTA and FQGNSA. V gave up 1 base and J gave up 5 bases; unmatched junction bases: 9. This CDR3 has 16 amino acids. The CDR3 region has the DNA TGTGCCAGCAGCTTAGGTCAACTAGCGGTGGGGGAGACCCAGTACTTC. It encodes CASSLGQLAVGETQYF.

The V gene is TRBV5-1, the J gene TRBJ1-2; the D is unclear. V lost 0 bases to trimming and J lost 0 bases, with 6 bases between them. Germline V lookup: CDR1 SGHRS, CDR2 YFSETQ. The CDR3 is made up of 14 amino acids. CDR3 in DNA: TGCGCCAGCAGCTTGGAAAGCCCTAACTATGGCTACACCTTC. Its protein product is CASSLESPNYGYTF.

CDR3 sequence (DNA): TGTGCCAGTAGTAGAGGTCCGGCTTCTGGGAACACTGAAGCTTTCTTT. It translates to CASSRGPASGNTEAFF. The rearrangement uses TRBV19 and TRBJ1-1, with D hard to call. The CDR3 sequence is 16 residues long. The V gene lost 4 bases and the J gene lost 1 base, with 16 bases spanning the gap. Germline V CDR1 and CDR2: LNHDA, SQIVND (reference sequence).

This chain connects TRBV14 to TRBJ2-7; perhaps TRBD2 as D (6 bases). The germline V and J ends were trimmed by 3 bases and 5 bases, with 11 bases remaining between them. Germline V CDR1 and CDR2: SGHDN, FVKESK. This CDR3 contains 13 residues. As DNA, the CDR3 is TGTGCCAGCAGCCACGGAGGGCCGGACGAGCAGTACGTC. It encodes CASSHGGPDEQYV.

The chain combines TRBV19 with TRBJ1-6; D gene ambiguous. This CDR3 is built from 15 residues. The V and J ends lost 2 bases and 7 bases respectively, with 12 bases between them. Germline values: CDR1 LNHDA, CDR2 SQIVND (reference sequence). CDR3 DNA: TGTGCCAGTAGTATACTCCGGGAGGTGAATTCACCCCTCCACTTT. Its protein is CASSILREVNSPLHF.

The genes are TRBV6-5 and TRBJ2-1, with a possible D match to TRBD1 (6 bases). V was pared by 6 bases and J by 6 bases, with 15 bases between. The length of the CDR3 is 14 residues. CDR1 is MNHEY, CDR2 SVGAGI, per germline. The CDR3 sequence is CASRKMDSSNEQFF. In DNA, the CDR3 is TGTGCCAGCAGAAAGATGGACAGTTCCAATGAGCAGTTCTTC.

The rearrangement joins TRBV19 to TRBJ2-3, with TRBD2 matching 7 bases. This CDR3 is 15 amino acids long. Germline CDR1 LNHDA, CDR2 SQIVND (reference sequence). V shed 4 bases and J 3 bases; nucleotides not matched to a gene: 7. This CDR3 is CASSTPGGGTDTQYF. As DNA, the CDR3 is TGTGCCAGTAGTACCCCTGGCGGGGGAACAGATACGCAGTATTTT.

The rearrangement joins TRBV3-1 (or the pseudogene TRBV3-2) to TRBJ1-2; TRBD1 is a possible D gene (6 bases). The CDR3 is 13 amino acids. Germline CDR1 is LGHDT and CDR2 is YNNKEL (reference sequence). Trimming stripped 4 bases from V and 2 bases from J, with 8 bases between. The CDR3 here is CASSPGQNYGYTF. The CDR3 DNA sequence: TGTGCCAGCAGCCCCGGACAGAACTATGGCTACACCTTC.

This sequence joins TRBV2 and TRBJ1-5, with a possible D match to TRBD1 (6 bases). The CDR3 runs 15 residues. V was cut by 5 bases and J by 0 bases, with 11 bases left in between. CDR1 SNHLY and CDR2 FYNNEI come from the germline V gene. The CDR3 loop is CASSPGATSNQPQHF. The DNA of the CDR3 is TGTGCCAGCAGTCCAGGGGCTACTAGCAATCAGCCCCAGCATTTT.

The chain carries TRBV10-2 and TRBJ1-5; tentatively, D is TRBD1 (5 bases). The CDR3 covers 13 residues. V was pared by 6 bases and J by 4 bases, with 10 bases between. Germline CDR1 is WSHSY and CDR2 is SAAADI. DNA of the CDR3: TGCGCCAGCAGAAACAGGCTGAATCAGCCCCAGCATTTT. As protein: CASRNRLNQPQHF.